The 32 T cell receptor beta chains below were found in one sample sequenced in a study of OX40 agonist ivuxolimab in advanced cancers. Only in-frame clones appear in the TCRdb table, and some are missing; sequencing was by immunoSEQ multiplex PCR. The top ten clones hold approximately 32% of a sample with 25,000 to 30,000 clones, 70% to 80% of them seen once. The source material was CD4+ or CD8+ T cells sorted from blood, sampled in a trial of the OX40 agonist ivuxolimab. The receptor source for this set is an adult with an advanced solid tumor such as melanoma, head and neck, liver or kidney cancer.

The chain employs TRBV2 and TRBJ2-3; 8 bases match TRBD1. The CDR3 totals 14 residues. With V trimmed by 8 bases and J by 6 bases, 10 bases remained unmatched. CDR1 is SNHLY, CDR2 FYNNEI, per germline. The CDR3 reads CASQDRGGWDTQYF. CDR3 nucleotide sequence: TGTGCCAGCCAAGACAGGGGAGGTTGGGATACGCAGTATTTT. The full variable domain, in which reference TRBV2 and TRBJ2-3 provide the parts outside the CDR3, is EPEVTQTPSHQVTQMGQEVILRCVPISNHLYFYWYRQILGQKVEFLVSFYNNEISEKSEIFDDQFSVERPDGSNFTLKIRSTKLEDSAMYFCASQDRGGWDTQYFGPGTRLTVL.

The rearrangement links TRBV10-1 to TRBJ2-4, with D possibly matching TRBD1 (5 bases). Germline V gene sequence: CDR1 WNHNN, CDR2 SYGVQD (reference sequence). CDR3 length: 15 amino acids. Trimming pared 0 bases from V and 1 base from J, leaving 7 bases between. CDR3 nucleotides: TGCGCCAGCAGTGAGTCGGGGCCGGCCAAAAACATTCAGTACTTC. Its translation: CASSESGPAKNIQYF.

V and J are TRBV5-4 and TRBJ2-7; possibly TRBD1 for D (6 bases). CDR3 length: 15 amino acids. Germline V gives CDR1 SGHNT, CDR2 YYREEE (reference sequence). V gave up 4 bases and J gave up 1 base, with 15 bases separating them. The CDR3 reads CASSRQARDSYEQYF. The CDR3 DNA is TGTGCCAGCAGCAGACAGGCCCGCGATTCCTACGAGCAGTACTTC.

The chain employs TRBV23-1 and TRBJ1-5, with D perhaps TRBD1 (6 bases). TRBV23-1 is known as an ORF, though its function is uncertain. V shed 2 bases and J shed 0 bases, with 11 bases lying between them. The length of the CDR3 is 16 residues. Here the CDR3 DNA reads TGCGCCAGCAGTCAAGTTGGGGGACATAGCAATCAGCCCCAGCATTTT. Its protein product is CASSQVGGHSNQPQHF.

CDR3: CASSLWHFQPQHF. CDR3 in DNA: TGTGCCAGCAGCTTGTGGCACTTCCAGCCCCAGCATTTT. The V call is TRBV5-6, the J call TRBJ1-5; D ambiguous. Per germline, CDR1 SGHDT and CDR2 YYEEEE. The germline V and J ends were trimmed by 1 base and 7 bases, with 9 bases remaining between them. This CDR3 is built from 13 residues.

The chain is built from TRBV4-2 and TRBJ2-7; 9 bases align to TRBD1. The germline CDR1 and CDR2 sequences are LGHNA and YNFKEQ. V was clipped by 5 bases and J by 0 bases; unmatched bases: 8. The CDR3 consists of 16 residues. The CDR3 loop reads CASSTRTGASSYEQYF. Here the CDR3 DNA reads TGTGCCAGCAGCACCCGGACAGGGGCAAGCTCCTACGAGCAGTACTTC.

This chain links TRBV5-6 with TRBJ1-2; tentatively, D is TRBD1 (6 bases). Germline CDR1 reads SGHDT; CDR2 reads YYEEEE. Trimming stripped 0 bases from V and 1 base from J, with 10 bases between. This CDR3 comprises 15 residues. CDR3 DNA: TGTGCCAGCAGCTTGGGTCCAGGGGTTAACTATGGCTACACCTTC. Translated, it gives CASSLGPGVNYGYTF.

The chain combines TRBV9 with TRBJ1-2; 7 bases fit TRBD1. J was trimmed by 4 bases and V by 6 bases; bases with no gene match: 21. The CDR3 spans 18 residues. Germline V gene lookup returns CDR1 SGDLS and CDR2 YYNGEE. CDR3: CASTRPDSEGGILYGYTF. As DNA, the CDR3 is TGTGCCAGCACCCGACCAGACTCAGAAGGGGGCATTCTCTATGGCTACACCTTC.

This clone appeared once. The chain is built from TRBV5-1 and TRBJ1-1; D call uncertain. The CDR3 runs 17 residues. The V and J ends lost 2 bases and 0 bases respectively, with 17 bases between them. Germline assignment: CDR1 SGHRS and CDR2 YFSETQ. CDR3 residues: CASSLRLSIKMNTEAFF. The CDR3 DNA reads as TGCGCCAGCAGCTTAAGGTTATCCATAAAAATGAACACTGAAGCTTTCTTT.

V usage is TRBV29-1 and J usage is TRBJ2-1; D is ambiguous. Per the germline V gene, CDR1 is SQVTM and CDR2 is ANQGSEA. The CDR3 loop spans 13 amino acids. V was trimmed by 5 bases and J by 4 bases, leaving 12 bases between them. The CDR3 protein is CSVPVINYNEQFF. The DNA of the CDR3 is TGCAGCGTTCCTGTGATTAATTACAATGAGCAGTTCTTC.

The gene calls are TRBV7-9 and TRBJ1-5, with D uncertain. The germline V gene has CDR1 SEHNR and CDR2 FQNEAQ (reference sequence). The length of the CDR3 is 14 residues. V was pared by 3 bases and J by 7 bases, with 13 bases between. In nucleotides, the CDR3 is TGTGCCAGCAGCTTTTCGGGTCAGCAGCAGCCCCAGCATTTT. It is translated as CASSFSGQQQPQHF.

As concerns this clone: The DNA is left out, because the CDR3 cannot be placed on it with certainty; the CDR3 is given as TCRdb lists it. V gene TRBV19 combines with J gene TRBJ2-3; the table's D call, TRBD1, has no DNA check behind it. The CDR3 is 17 amino acids in total, end residues counted. The germline gives CDR1 LNHDA, CDR2 SQIVND (reference sequence). The CDR3 sequence: CASSQYVGTGDVDTQYF.

The chain uses TRBV4-2 and TRBJ1-5; D is undetermined. This CDR3 is built from 15 residues. Germline V CDR1 and CDR2: LGHNA, YNFKEQ. V lost 4 bases to trimming and J lost 3 bases, with 13 bases between them. The CDR3 nucleotides read TGTGCCAGCAGCCCGGACGGGGAGCTCAATCAGCCCCAGCATTTT. Translating it yields CASSPDGELNQPQHF.

The J gene is TRBJ1-1, the V gene TRBV19; D is ambiguous. CDR1 LNHDA and CDR2 SQIVND come from the germline V gene (reference sequence). Between the trimmed V and J ends, which lost 3 bases and 1 base, there was a span of 6 bases. This CDR3 region has 13 residues. DNA of the CDR3: TGTGCCAGTAGTATTGGTCAGAACACTGAAGCTTTCTTT. Translated, it gives CASSIGQNTEAFF.

This chain links TRBV19 with TRBJ2-7; 10 bases align to TRBD1. This CDR3 is built from 14 residues. From germline, CDR1 is LNHDA and CDR2 SQIVND (reference sequence). The ends lost 7 bases at V and 4 bases at J; junction bases unmatched: 7. DNA for the CDR3: TGTGCCAGTACCCCGGGACAGGGGTCTTACGAGCAGTACTTC. Amino acids: CASTPGQGSYEQYF.

The chain recombines TRBV7-9 with TRBJ1-1, with 8 bases matching TRBD1. In germline, CDR1 is SEHNR, CDR2 FQNEAQ (reference sequence). With 5 bases clipped from V and 6 bases from J, the junction kept 11 bases outside the gene matches. The CDR3 loop spans 15 amino acids. In nucleotides, the CDR3 is TGTGCCAGCAGCGGAACAGGGGGTTCTATTTCTGAAGCTTTCTTT. Translation gives CASSGTGGSISEAFF. The complete variable domain, with remaining parts taken from reference TRBV7-9 and TRBJ1-1, reads DTGVSQNPRHKITKRGQNVTFRCDPISEHNRLYWYRQTLGQGPEFLTYFQNEAQLEKSRLLSDRFSAERPKGSFSTLEIQRTEQGDSAMYLCASSGTGGSISEAFFGQGTRLTVV.

The J gene is TRBJ1-5, the V gene TRBV28; D is unresolved. V shed 7 bases and J shed 8 bases, with 12 bases lying between them. Germline V gene lookup returns CDR1 MDHEN and CDR2 SYDVKM. This CDR3 is 12 amino acids long. CDR3 sequence: CASMDPTEPQHF. The CDR3, as DNA: TGTGCCAGCATGGATCCTACGGAGCCCCAGCATTTT.

The gene calls are TRBV21-1 and TRBJ1-1. TRBV21-1 is annotated as a pseudogene. This CDR3 contains 16 residues. The CDR3 DNA follows: TGTGCCAGCAGCAAAGAGGTCATCCAATGCGCCCCTGAAGCTTTCTTT. Amino acids: CASSKEVIQCAPEAFF.

This clone was detected only a few times. The chain employs TRBV30 and TRBJ1-1, with D possibly matching TRBD1 (5 bases). The CDR3 runs to 13 residues. CDR1 and CDR2 (germline): GTSNPN, SVGIG (reference sequence). The V end lost 0 bases, the J end lost 10 bases, and 15 bases lay between the germline ends. The CDR3 DNA reads as TGTGCCTGGAGTGTACACGGGGGGACTAGAGCTTTCTTT. Translating gives CAWSVHGGTRAFF.

V usage is TRBV23-1 and J usage is TRBJ2-7, with 7 bases that match TRBD1. TRBV23-1 is assigned to the ORF class and has an uncertain function. Trimming removed 2 bases from V and 3 bases from J; junction bases left unmatched: 7. This CDR3 is built from 15 residues. The CDR3 region is CASSQVTGNGYEQYF. CDR3 bases: TGCGCCAGCAGTCAAGTGACAGGGAACGGCTACGAGCAGTACTTC.

The chain has TRBV4-2 and TRBJ1-1; D gene ambiguous. Germline CDR1 is LGHNA and CDR2 is YNFKEQ. CDR3 length: 15 residues. The V end was cut by 0 bases, the J end by 0 bases, with 8 bases between. CDR3 loop: CASSQDSELNTEAFF. The CDR3 DNA reads TGTGCCAGCAGCCAAGATTCTGAGTTGAACACTGAAGCTTTCTTT.

This clone was detected once. The chain recombines TRBV7-9 with TRBJ2-5; a possible D gene is TRBD2 (5 bases). This CDR3 is 16 amino acids long. Trimming left V 5 bases short and J 2 bases short, with 18 bases between. CDR1 SEHNR and CDR2 FQNEAQ come from the germline V gene (reference sequence). CDR3 in amino acids: CASSPRRESRQETQYF. DNA for the CDR3: TGTGCCAGCAGCCCGCGCCGGGAATCGAGGCAAGAGACCCAGTACTTC. Full variable domain (rest looked up from reference TRBV7-9 and TRBJ2-5): DTGVSQNPRHKITKRGQNVTFRCDPISEHNRLYWYRQTLGQGPEFLTYFQNEAQLEKSRLLSDRFSAERPKGSFSTLEIQRTEQGDSAMYLCASSPRRESRQETQYFGPGTRLLVL.

The rearrangement joins TRBV27 to TRBJ2-7, with 7 bases lining up with TRBD1. V lost 6 bases to trimming and J lost 6 bases; unmatched junction nucleotides: 5. Per the germline V gene, CDR1 is MNHEY and CDR2 is SMNVEV (reference sequence). The CDR3 has 12 residues. Here the CDR3 DNA reads TGTGCCAGCAGAACAAACAGGGGCGAGCAGTACTTC. Translation gives CASRTNRGEQYF.

This clone was seen only once. The chain carries TRBV11-2 and TRBJ2-7; TRBD2 matches at 16 bases. From germline, CDR1 is SGHAT and CDR2 FQNNGV. The CDR3 is 15 residues long. V lost 3 bases and J lost 11; bases outside the gene matches: 7. The CDR3 DNA follows: TGTGCCAGCAGCTTGTGGGGACTAGCGGGGGGGCTGGAGTACTTC. This encodes CASSLWGLAGGLEYF. Filled out from reference TRBV11-2 and TRBJ2-7, the complete variable domain reads EAGVAQSPRYKIIEKRQSVAFWCNPISGHATLYWYQQILGQGPKLLIQFQNNGVVDDSQLPKDRFSAERLKGVDSTLKIQPAKLEDSAVYLCASSLWGLAGGLEYFGPGTRLTVT.

The chain combines TRBV9 with TRBJ2-7; D unresolved. The germline gives CDR1 SGDLS, CDR2 YYNGEE. The CDR3 sequence is 15 residues long. V was shortened by 0 bases and J by 0 bases, with 10 bases between the two germline ends. CDR3: CASSVGGDFSYEQYF. CDR3 DNA: TGTGCCAGCAGCGTAGGTGGGGATTTCTCCTACGAGCAGTACTTC.

The gene calls are TRBV7-8 and TRBJ1-2; D uncertain. The ends were cut back, 1 base at V and 9 bases at J, with 24 bases in the middle. This CDR3 has 17 residues. The germline gives CDR1 SGHVS, CDR2 FQNEAQ. The DNA for the CDR3 is TGTGCCAGCAGCTTAGAGACGGCCGGTGTAGTGTATAAACGCTACACCTTC. Protein: CASSLETAGVVYKRYTF.

Of note for this clone: A read error may be the cause here, since a much bigger clone is one base away. Within the sample, other DNA sequences also encode this same CDR3. This rearrangement joins TRBV4-1 to TRBJ1-5; no definite D call. The CDR3 runs 15 residues. From germline, CDR1 is MGHRA and CDR2 YSYEKL. The CDR3 here is CASSQVVGSNQPQHF. In DNA, the CDR3 is TGCGCCAGCAGCCAAGTAGTGGGTAGCAATCAGCCCCAGCATTTC.

The chain combines TRBV10-1 with TRBJ1-4; 8 nucleotides match TRBD1. V gave up 7 bases and J gave up 7 bases; unmatched junction bases: 5. Germline CDR1 and CDR2: WNHNN and SYGVQD (reference sequence). The CDR3 spans 13 residues. The CDR3 protein is CASTDRVSEKLFF. CDR3 DNA: TGCGCCAGCACGGACAGGGTCAGTGAAAAACTGTTTTTT.

In this sample, this clone is medium-sized. This chain joins TRBV15 and TRBJ2-3; 7 positions agree with TRBD2. The V gene's germline CDR1 is LNHNV and CDR2 YYDKDF (reference sequence). V gave up 0 bases and J gave up 6 bases; unmatched junction bases: 12. CDR3 length: 17 residues. The CDR3 protein is CATSREVGRGRQDTQYF. The CDR3 DNA sequence: TGTGCCACCAGCAGAGAAGTCGGGCGCGGGAGACAGGATACGCAGTATTTT.

As to this clone: This specimen includes other DNA sequences encoding the same CDR3. The J gene is TRBJ2-7, the V gene TRBV5-5; D remains unclear. Trimming took 2 bases from V and 0 from J, leaving 6 bases between them. The CDR3 runs 13 residues. Germline CDR1 reads SGHKS; CDR2 reads YYEKEE (reference sequence). CDR3 sequence (DNA): TGTGCCAGCAGCTTCGGTTACTCCTACGAGCAGTACTTC. Translating it yields CASSFGYSYEQYF.

The V gene is TRBV4-1, the J gene TRBJ1-6; no clear D gene. The CDR3 sequence is 15 residues long. Trimming removed 2 bases at V and 9 bases at J, with 14 bases between. The germline gives CDR1 MGHRA, CDR2 YSYEKL. The CDR3: CASSQKDGGGSPLHF. CDR3 coding DNA: TGCGCCAGCAGCCAAAAGGACGGAGGTGGTTCACCCCTCCACTTT.

The chain combines TRBV7-8 with TRBJ2-4, with D unresolved. V lost 0 bases, J lost 8 bases, and 14 bases lay in between. Germline CDR1 reads SGHVS; CDR2 reads FQNEAQ. The CDR3 runs to 15 residues. The DNA for the CDR3 is TGTGCCAGCAGCTTAGCGGGAAGACCTGCGGACATTCAGTACTTC. Translated: CASSLAGRPADIQYF.